The TCR beta chain under discussion was sequenced for a study of T cell responses to AZD1222 COVID-19 vaccine. Study results and caveats: Females made up more of the donors, who were largely white British, and clonal diversity may have come out too low. In the spike-specific TCR repertoire, nearly half reportedly target unmutated variant regions. Baseline seropositivity characterized only a handful of AZD1222 recipients.

Generated by immunoSEQ multiplex PCR, the TCRdb table keeps only in-frame clones and is missing some. There are around 150,000 clones in the sample; 88% occur only once, and less than 6.5% lies in the top ten. Deletions cut 4 bases from V and 7 bases from J, with 11 bases between. The CDR3 spans 14 residues. CDR1 and CDR2 from the germline V gene are LNHDA and SQIVND (reference sequence). Notes on this clone: The antigen is undetermined.

The chain carries TRBV19 and TRBJ1-6; tentative D call: TRBD1 (5 bases). This receptor was identified in an adult in good health. The sample consisted of peripheral blood, taken on day 0 of AZD1222 vaccination. The CDR3 reads CASSKGARNSPLHF. The CDR3 DNA follows: TGTGCCAGTAGTAAAGGGGCTCGGAATTCACCCCTCCACTTT. Full variable domain (outside the CDR3, taken from reference TRBV19 and TRBJ1-6): DGGITQSPKYLFRKEGQNVTLSCEQNLNHDAMYWYRQDPGQGLRLIYYSQIVNDFQKGDIAEGYSVSREKKESFPLTVTSAQKNPTAFYLCASSKGARNSPLHFGNGTRLTVT.